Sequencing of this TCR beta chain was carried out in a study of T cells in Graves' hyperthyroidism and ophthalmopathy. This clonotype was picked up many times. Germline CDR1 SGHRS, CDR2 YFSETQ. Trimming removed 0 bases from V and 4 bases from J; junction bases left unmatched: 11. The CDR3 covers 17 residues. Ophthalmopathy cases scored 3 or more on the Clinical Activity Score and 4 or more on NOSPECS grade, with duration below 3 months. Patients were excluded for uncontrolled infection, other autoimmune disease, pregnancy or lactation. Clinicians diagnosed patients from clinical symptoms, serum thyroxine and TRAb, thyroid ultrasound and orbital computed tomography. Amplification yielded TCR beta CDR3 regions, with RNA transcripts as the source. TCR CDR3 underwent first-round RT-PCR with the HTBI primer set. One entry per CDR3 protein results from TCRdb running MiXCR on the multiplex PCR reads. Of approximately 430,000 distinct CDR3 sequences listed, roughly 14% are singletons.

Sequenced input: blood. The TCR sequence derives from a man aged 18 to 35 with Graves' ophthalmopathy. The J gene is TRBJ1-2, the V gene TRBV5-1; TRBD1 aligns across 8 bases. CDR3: CASSLDGTGPFLYGYTF. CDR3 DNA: TGCGCCAGCAGCTTGGATGGGACAGGCCCCTTCCTCTATGGCTACACCTTC.